The T cell receptor beta chain under discussion was sequenced for a study of T cell changes during pregnancy in multiple sclerosis. Only in-frame clones appear in the TCRdb table, and some are missing; sequencing was by immunoSEQ multiplex PCR. Of tens of thousands of clones listed, 91% are singletons. This clone has just one count. Looked up from germline, CDR1 is SGHTA and CDR2 is FQGNSA. Unmatched junction bases numbered 3, after V lost 1 base and J lost 3 bases. The CDR3 length is 16 residues. This specimen was peripheral blood, taken in the third trimester of pregnancy. This TCR was sampled from a female donor in good health, enrolled as a control in a pregnancy study. V usage is TRBV7-2 and J usage is TRBJ2-5; 12 bases agree with TRBD2. Here the CDR3 reads CASSLVPSGGEETQYF. The CDR3 region has the DNA TGTGCCAGCAGCTTAGTACCTAGCGGGGGGGAAGAGACCCAGTACTTC.